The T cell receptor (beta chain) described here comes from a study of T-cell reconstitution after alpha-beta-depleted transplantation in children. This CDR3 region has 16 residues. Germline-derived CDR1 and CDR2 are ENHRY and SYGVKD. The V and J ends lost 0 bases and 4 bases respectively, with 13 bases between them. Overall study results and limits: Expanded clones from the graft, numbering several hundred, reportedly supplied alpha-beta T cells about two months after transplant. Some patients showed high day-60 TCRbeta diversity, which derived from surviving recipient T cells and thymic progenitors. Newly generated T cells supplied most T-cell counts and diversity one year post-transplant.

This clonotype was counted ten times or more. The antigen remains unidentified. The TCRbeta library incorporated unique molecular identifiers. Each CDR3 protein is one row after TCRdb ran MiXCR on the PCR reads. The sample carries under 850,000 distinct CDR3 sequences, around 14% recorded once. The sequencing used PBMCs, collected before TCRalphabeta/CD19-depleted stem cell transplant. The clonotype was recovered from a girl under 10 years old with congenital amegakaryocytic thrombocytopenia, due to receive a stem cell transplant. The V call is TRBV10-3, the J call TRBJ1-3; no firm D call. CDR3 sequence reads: CAISESAPKAGNTIYF. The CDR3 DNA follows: TGTGCCATCAGTGAGTCGGCGCCGAAAGCGGGAAACACCATATATTTT.